The 30 T cell receptor beta chains presented below share a single source sample, sequenced in a study of cytomegalovirus exposure and HLA in healthy donors (TCRdb year 2017). Libraries were constructed by the immunoSEQ multiplex PCR assay. For the multiplex PCR, a mixture combining 60 forward primers for TCR Vbeta segments and 13 reverse primers for TCR Jbeta segments was used. TCRdb's version of the immuneACCESS table is confined to in-frame rearrangements and falls short of the full clone set. An unresolved V gene accounts for under half of the shortfall where checked; the remainder is of unknown origin. This sample comprises 90,000 to 130,000 clones, around 86% of them detected only once. Of the sample, less than 2% is held by the ten largest clones. The source material was PBMCs. The receptors were sampled from a man in his forties in good health and CMV-seronegative.

The V and J genes are TRBV19 and TRBJ1-2; D is unclear. The germline CDR1 and CDR2 sequences are LNHDA and SQIVND (reference sequence). CDR3 size: 15 residues. With 7 bases removed from V and 6 bases from J, the gap between germline ends came to 21 bases. CDR3 protein: CASTPGRMIRDGYTF. The CDR3 bases are TGTGCCAGTACGCCCGGCAGGATGATACGAGATGGCTACACCTTC.

The gene calls are TRBV6-1 and TRBJ1-5; perhaps TRBD1 as D (6 bases). Per germline, CDR1 MNHNS and CDR2 SASEGT. V dropped 2 bases and J dropped 4 bases, with 15 bases sitting between them. The CDR3 is 16 amino acids. This CDR3 is CASSEHQGKGNQPQHF. CDR3 coding DNA: TGTGCCAGCAGTGAACACCAGGGGAAAGGAAATCAGCCCCAGCATTTT.

The chain couples TRBV27 to TRBJ2-3, with D perhaps matching TRBD2 (6 bases). The CDR3 is made up of 15 amino acids. Germline V CDR1 and CDR2: MNHEY, SMNVEV (reference sequence). The ends were cut back, 3 bases at V and 2 bases at J, with 12 bases in the middle. CDR3 DNA: TGTGCCAGCAGTTTGAAAGGGCGGGACACAGATACGCAGTATTTT. Its protein product is CASSLKGRDTDTQYF.

This sequence joins TRBV2 and TRBJ2-5; TRBD1 matches at 8 bases. Germline V gives CDR1 SNHLY, CDR2 FYNNEI. The CDR3 runs 14 residues. V dropped 6 bases and J dropped 1; count of bases not matched to a gene: 4. The chain's CDR3 is CASSGQGGQETQYF. The CDR3 DNA reads TGTGCCAGCAGCGGACAGGGTGGCCAAGAGACCCAGTACTTC.

This chain uses TRBV6-5 with TRBJ1-2; D is perhaps TRBD1 (5 bases). Per germline, CDR1 MNHEY and CDR2 SVGAGI. The V end was cut by 6 bases, the J end by 6 bases, with 20 bases between. The CDR3 covers 15 residues. The DNA of the CDR3 is TGTGCCAGCAGCCCGACGGAGCGGGGCTGGAATGGCTACACCTTC. The encoded protein is CASSPTERGWNGYTF.

This clone was detected only once. The rearrangement joins TRBV5-1 to TRBJ2-7; 8 bases map to TRBD2. The germline gives CDR1 SGHRS, CDR2 YFSETQ. The CDR3 is 15 residues long. The V segment lost 0 bases and the J segment 2 bases; nucleotides outside the gene matches: 4. CDR3 loop: CASSLAGGGPYEQYF. CDR3 DNA sequence: TGCGCCAGCAGCTTGGCCGGGGGGGGTCCCTACGAGCAGTACTTC.

The chain links TRBV25-1 to TRBJ1-6, with 9 bases identical to TRBD1. J gave up 2 bases and V 4 bases, and 0 bases lay outside the gene matches. Germline lookup yields CDR1 MGHDK and CDR2 SYGVNS. The CDR3 is made up of 15 amino acids. The CDR3 sequence is CASSGQGAYNSPLHF. The CDR3 DNA is TGTGCCAGCAGTGGACAGGGGGCCTATAATTCACCCCTCCACTTT.

This clone has just a few counts. The J gene is TRBJ1-6, the V gene TRBV7-9; TRBD1 might be the D (5 bases). This CDR3 is built from 11 residues. V shed 3 bases and J shed 16 bases, with 10 bases lying between them. Germline CDR1 reads SEHNR; CDR2 reads FQNEAQ (reference sequence). The CDR3 protein is CASSFEQELHF. The CDR3, as DNA: TGTGCCAGCAGCTTCGAACAGGAGCTCCACTTT.

V is TRBV7-8 and J is TRBJ2-3; the D gene is possibly TRBD2 (5 bases). Deletions cut 3 bases from V and 9 bases from J, with 16 bases between. This CDR3 is built from 14 residues. Germline V gene lookup returns CDR1 SGHVS and CDR2 FQNEAQ. The CDR3 region is CASSFPKEGDTQYF. The DNA of the CDR3 is TGTGCCAGCAGCTTTCCGAAAGAGGGCGACACGCAGTATTTT.

This chain links TRBV6-5 with TRBJ2-3; D is possibly TRBD2 (6 bases). Trimming shortened V by 6 bases and J by 7 bases, and 11 bases separated the two germline ends. Looked up from germline, CDR1 is MNHEY and CDR2 is SVGAGI. This CDR3 comprises 12 residues. The CDR3 reads CASRRDSNTQYF. The CDR3 DNA sequence: TGTGCCAGCAGAAGGGACTCCAATACGCAGTATTTT.

The genes are TRBV18 and TRBJ1-1; D perhaps matches TRBD1 (6 bases). Germline CDR1 is KGHSH and CDR2 is LQKENI. Trimming stripped 5 bases from V and 4 bases from J, with 8 bases between. The CDR3 contains 12 residues. The CDR3, as DNA: TGTGCCAGCTCAGGGGGCAGCACTGAAGCTTTCTTT. Encoded protein: CASSGGSTEAFF.

V gene TRBV28 combines with J gene TRBJ2-7; D perhaps matches TRBD1 (6 bases). Germline V lookup: CDR1 MDHEN, CDR2 SYDVKM. The CDR3 runs to 16 residues. The V and J ends lost 0 bases and 0 bases respectively, with 12 bases between them. The CDR3 reads CASSLWREQGSYEQYF. Here the CDR3 DNA reads TGTGCCAGCAGTTTATGGAGAGAACAGGGCTCCTACGAGCAGTACTTC.

The chain combines TRBV28 with TRBJ1-4; the D gene is possibly TRBD1 (6 bases). V lost 6 bases, J lost 7 bases, and 15 bases lay in between. Per germline, CDR1 MDHEN and CDR2 SYDVKM. The CDR3 runs 14 residues. Here the CDR3 reads CASRLQGKVEKLFF. The CDR3 DNA reads TGTGCCAGCAGACTTCAGGGGAAGGTTGAAAAACTGTTTTTT.

The V call is TRBV19, the J call TRBJ1-5; 12 nucleotides agree with TRBD1. The V segment lost 5 bases and the J segment 6 bases; nucleotides outside the gene matches: 2. The germline V gene encodes CDR1 LNHDA and CDR2 SQIVND (reference sequence). The CDR3 consists of 14 residues. The DNA for the CDR3 is TGTGCCAGTAGTGGGACAGGGGGCTTTCAGCCCCAGCATTTT. It specifies CASSGTGGFQPQHF.

The chain combines TRBV9 with TRBJ1-6; 10 positions agree with TRBD1. Per germline, CDR1 SGDLS and CDR2 YYNGEE. With 4 bases clipped from V and 7 bases from J, the junction kept 8 bases outside the gene matches. The CDR3 spans 16 residues. CDR3: CASSPTSGQGNSPLHF. In nucleotides, the CDR3 is TGTGCCAGCAGCCCTACCTCGGGACAGGGGAATTCACCCCTCCACTTT.

The rearrangement links TRBV29-1 to TRBJ1-1; D is perhaps TRBD1 (5 bases). CDR1 is SQVTM, CDR2 ANQGSEA, per germline. CDR3 length equals 11 residues. Trimming pared 6 bases from V and 6 bases from J, leaving 11 bases between. The CDR3 bases are TGCAGCGTCAGGGATGGTTCTGAAGCTTTCTTT. Protein: CSVRDGSEAFF.

The chain uses TRBV2 and TRBJ1-6; D is undetermined. The CDR3 covers 16 residues. Germline CDR1 and CDR2: SNHLY and FYNNEI. V lost 6 bases, J lost 7 bases, and 19 bases lay in between. In DNA form, the CDR3 reads TGTGCCAGCAGCGCCACGGTTCCGAAACCAAATTCACCCCTCCACTTT. Translating it yields CASSATVPKPNSPLHF.

V and J are TRBV5-1 and TRBJ2-3; 7 bases align to TRBD2. Germline CDR1 and CDR2: SGHRS and YFSETQ. This CDR3 has 15 amino acids. J was trimmed by 6 bases and V by 0 bases; bases with no gene match: 7. CDR3 protein: CASSLEWRGKDTQYF. The CDR3 DNA reads TGCGCCAGCAGCTTGGAATGGCGGGGGAAGGATACGCAGTATTTT.

This clone was detected once. The chain carries TRBV9 and TRBJ2-7; 13 nucleotides match TRBD2. The ends lost 4 bases at V and 4 bases at J; junction bases unmatched: 11. CDR3 size: 17 residues. Germline lookup yields CDR1 SGDLS and CDR2 YYNGEE. The DNA of the CDR3 is TGTGCCAGCAGCACCACTCCCGGGACTAGCGGGGAATACGAGCAGTACTTC. It translates to CASSTTPGTSGEYEQYF. Based on the CDR3 plus reference TRBV9 and TRBJ2-7, the full variable domain is DSGVTQTPKHLITATGQRVTLRCSPRSGDLSVYWYQQSLDQGLQFLIQYYNGEERAKGNILERFSAQQFPDLHSELNLSSLELGDSALYFCASSTTPGTSGEYEQYFGPGTRLTVT.

The chain carries TRBV7-9 and TRBJ1-1; TRBD1 might be the D (5 bases). CDR1 SEHNR and CDR2 FQNEAQ come from the germline V gene (reference sequence). The CDR3 sequence is 13 residues long. V was pared by 5 bases and J by 6 bases, with 13 bases between. The DNA for the CDR3 is TGTGCCAGCAGCCCTGAGGGAGGGGCTGAAGCTTTCTTT. Its protein is CASSPEGGAEAFF.

The rearrangement links TRBV6-1 to TRBJ1-2; 7 bases map to TRBD1. This CDR3 has 14 residues. Germline V gene sequence: CDR1 MNHNS, CDR2 SASEGT. The J segment lost 8 bases and the V segment lost 6 bases, leaving 12 bases of the junction unmatched. As DNA, the CDR3 is TGTGCCAGCAGCAGCCTACAGGGGTCTATGGGCTACACCTTC. Protein sequence: CASSSLQGSMGYTF.

The chain carries TRBV5-6 and TRBJ1-2; the D gene is possibly TRBD1 (5 bases). Germline V CDR1 and CDR2: SGHDT, YYEEEE. The V and J ends lost 5 bases and 4 bases respectively, with 12 bases between them. The CDR3 is made up of 13 amino acids. The CDR3 is CASRQGAVYGYTF. As DNA, the CDR3 is TGTGCCAGCAGGCAAGGGGCCGTCTATGGCTACACCTTC.

The chain links TRBV9 to TRBJ1-4; D might be TRBD1 (5 bases). V lost 3 bases and J 8 bases, leaving 20 bases between the germline ends. The CDR3 is 16 residues long. Looked up from germline, CDR1 is SGDLS and CDR2 is YYNGEE. In DNA, the CDR3 is TGTGCCAGCAGCGGAAAGAGGGCCAGGGAGGGCGAAAAACTGTTTTTT. Protein: CASSGKRAREGEKLFF.

The chain is built from TRBV5-5 and TRBJ2-7; TRBD1 aligns across 10 bases. Trimming cost V 1 base and J 4 bases; bases outside gene matches: 2. The CDR3 is made up of 14 amino acids. The V gene's germline CDR1 is SGHKS and CDR2 YYEKEE (reference sequence). The CDR3 coding sequence is TGTGCCAGCAGCTTGCGGGACAGGGGATACGAGCAGTACTTC. Protein sequence: CASSLRDRGYEQYF.

This clone is a singleton in its sample. V gene TRBV18 combines with J gene TRBJ2-6; 10 bases are shared with TRBD1. V lost 0 bases to trimming and J lost 0 bases; unmatched junction nucleotides: 5. Per the germline V gene, CDR1 is KGHSH and CDR2 is LQKENI. The CDR3 runs to 19 residues. CDR3 in DNA: TGTGCCAGCTCACCACCGGGACAGGGGATGAGCTCTGGGGCCAACGTCCTGACTTTC. Residues: CASSPPGQGMSSGANVLTF. The full variable domain, completed using reference TRBV18 and TRBJ2-6, is NAGVMQNPRHLVRRRGQEARLRCSPMKGHSHVYWYRQLPEEGLKFMVYLQKENIIDESGMPKERFSAEFPKEGPSILRIQQVVRGDSAAYFCASSPPGQGMSSGANVLTFGAGSRLTVL.

The chain joins TRBV2 to TRBJ1-1, with a possible D match to TRBD1 (6 bases). Germline CDR1 SNHLY, CDR2 FYNNEI. This CDR3 comprises 14 residues. The germline V and J ends were trimmed by 1 base and 7 bases, with 13 bases remaining between them. CDR3 nucleotide sequence: TGTGCCAGCAGTGAAGGCGGCAGGGGTATTGAAGCTTTCTTT. This codes for CASSEGGRGIEAFF.

The chain recombines TRBV4-3 with TRBJ2-1; no clear D. The CDR3 is made up of 16 amino acids. CDR1 LGHNA and CDR2 YSLEER come from the germline V gene. Trimming took off 4 bases at V and 4 bases at J, with 17 bases between the two ends. In nucleotides, the CDR3 is TGCGCCAGCAGCCCCCGCGGTGCTTACGGATACAATGAGCAGTTCTTC. Translated: CASSPRGAYGYNEQFF.

The chain couples TRBV2 to TRBJ1-5; TRBD1 agrees at 7 bases. Germline-derived CDR1 and CDR2 are SNHLY and FYNNEI. The trim removed 4 bases at V and 5 bases at J, leaving 5 bases unmatched. The CDR3 has 14 amino acids. The CDR3 is CASSGDSTHQPQHF. In nucleotides, the CDR3 is TGTGCCAGCAGTGGGGACAGTACCCATCAGCCCCAGCATTTT. Complete variable domain (other parts from reference TRBV2 and TRBJ1-5): EPEVTQTPSHQVTQMGQEVILRCVPISNHLYFYWYRQILGQKVEFLVSFYNNEISEKSEIFDDQFSVERPDGSNFTLKIRSTKLEDSAMYFCASSGDSTHQPQHFGDGTRLSIL.

The rearrangement uses TRBV5-4 and TRBJ2-7, with TRBD1 as a possible D gene (5 bases). Germline lookup yields CDR1 SGHNT and CDR2 YYREEE (reference sequence). The V and J ends lost 1 base and 1 base respectively, with 6 bases between them. The length of the CDR3 is 13 residues. This CDR3 reads CASSLRGSYEQYF. Here the CDR3 DNA reads TGTGCCAGCAGCTTGAGGGGTTCCTACGAGCAGTACTTC.

Turning to this clone: Sequence at one end of the junction differs from germline and may be a read error. The V call is TRBV30, the J call TRBJ2-7; D possibly corresponds to TRBD1 (5 bases). This CDR3 region has 14 residues. The V gene's germline CDR1 is GTSNPN and CDR2 SVGIG (reference sequence). The CDR3 coding sequence is TGTGCCTGGAGTGCCCAGGGTTGGACCTACGGGCAGTACTTC. It translates to CAWSAQGWTYGQYF.